These 28 T cell receptor beta chains came from one sample sequenced in a study of preoperative IRX-2 immunotherapy in early breast cancer (dated by TCRdb to between 2019 and 2020). The treatment or condition label, as the study defines it: preoperative locoregional IRX-2 cytokine immunotherapy. Libraries were made using the immunoSEQ multiplex PCR assay. Sourced from immuneACCESS, this table was stored by TCRdb with only in-frame sequences that have V and J called. A share of the clones is absent; for the studies checked, an unresolved V gene accounts for under half, and the remainder has no known explanation. Recorded for this sample are some 99,000 clones; just over 85% of them occurred a single time. Of the sample, roughly 2% falls within the top ten clones. This sample comprised tumor tissue, obtained after IRX-2 immunotherapy. These receptors were obtained from a human donor with breast cancer.

The chain links TRBV15 to TRBJ1-5; no clear D gene. The CDR3 totals 14 residues. Deletions cut 2 bases from V and 3 bases from J, with 8 bases between. Germline V lookup: CDR1 LNHNV, CDR2 YYDKDF (reference sequence). The CDR3: CATSRSAVNQPQHF. Here the CDR3 DNA reads TGTGCCACCAGCAGATCCGCAGTCAATCAGCCCCAGCATTTT. The entire variable domain, with the rest obtained from reference TRBV15 and TRBJ1-5, is as follows: DAMVIQNPRYQVTQFGKPVTLSCSQTLNHNVMYWYQQKSSQAPKLLFHYYDKDFNNEADTPDNFQSRRPNTSFCFLDIRSPGLGDTAMYLCATSRSAVNQPQHFGDGTRLSIL.

This clone was observed a single time. The J gene is TRBJ1-3, the V gene TRBV18; D ambiguous. The CDR3 consists of 15 residues. The V gene's germline CDR1 is KGHSH and CDR2 LQKENI. The V end lost 3 bases, the J end lost 0 bases, and 9 bases lay between the germline ends. CDR3 DNA: TGTGCCAGCTCACCGGACGGCAACTCTGGAAACACCATATATTTT. This codes for CASSPDGNSGNTIYF.

The chain has TRBV6-7 and TRBJ1-1, with D possibly being TRBD1 (5 bases). TRBV6-7 qualifies as an ORF whose function is uncertain. The CDR3 covers 13 residues. V gave up 9 bases and J gave up 7 bases, with 18 bases separating them. The CDR3 nucleotides are TGTGCCAGTCCGGGAGGGACCCCCCTTGAAGCTTTCTTT. This encodes CASPGGTPLEAFF.

CDR3 loop: CAWSVQRMREKLFF. CDR3 in DNA: TGTGCCTGGAGTGTACAGCGAATGCGGGAAAAACTGTTTTTT. The chain recombines TRBV30 with TRBJ1-4; D unclear. The ends were cut back, 0 bases at V and 8 bases at J, with 13 bases in the middle. Germline V gene sequence: CDR1 GTSNPN, CDR2 SVGIG (reference sequence). The CDR3 totals 14 residues.

J is TRBJ1-5 and V is TRBV5-1; D uncertain. V was clipped by 4 bases and J by 4 bases, with 15 bases between them. Germline V gives CDR1 SGHRS, CDR2 YFSETQ. The CDR3 has 15 residues. CDR3 amino acids: CASSPSTGANQPQHF. DNA for the CDR3: TGCGCCAGCAGCCCTTCCACCGGCGCGAATCAGCCCCAGCATTTT.

V and J are TRBV30 and TRBJ2-2; a weak D match, TRBD2 (7 bases). Germline V gene data show CDR1 as GTSNPN and CDR2 as SVGIG (reference sequence). V was cut by 4 bases and J by 6 bases, with 12 bases left in between. The CDR3 has 13 amino acids. CDR3 DNA: TGTGCCTGGAATTGGGGGGGCCCCGGGGAGCTGTTTTTT. This sequence encodes CAWNWGGPGELFF.

The chain couples TRBV5-1 to TRBJ1-2, with 7 bases lining up with TRBD1. This CDR3 region has 15 residues. From germline, CDR1 is SGHRS and CDR2 YFSETQ. V was pared by 0 bases and J by 6 bases, with 8 bases of the junction left unmatched. CDR3 sequence: CASSLGGDRENGYTF. As DNA, the CDR3 is TGCGCCAGCAGCTTGGGGGGCGACAGGGAGAATGGCTACACCTTC.

In DNA form, the CDR3 reads TGTGCCAGCAGTAGTCGTTACGAGCAGTACTTC. Translating gives CASSSRYEQYF. This chain joins TRBV6-4 and TRBJ2-7; D gene uncertain. The V and J ends lost 5 bases and 4 bases respectively, with 6 bases between them. In germline, CDR1 is MRHNA, CDR2 SNTAGT. The CDR3 extends over 11 amino acids.

This rearrangement joins TRBV19 to TRBJ1-1, with D unclear. The CDR3 has 15 residues. Deletions cut 3 bases from V and 1 base from J, with 12 bases between. Germline V gives CDR1 LNHDA, CDR2 SQIVND (reference sequence). CDR3 coding DNA: TGTGCCAGTAGTATTCGCCCGGGAACGAACACTGAAGCTTTCTTT. Translated, it gives CASSIRPGTNTEAFF. The entire variable domain, with the rest obtained from reference TRBV19 and TRBJ1-1, is as follows: DGGITQSPKYLFRKEGQNVTLSCEQNLNHDAMYWYRQDPGQGLRLIYYSQIVNDFQKGDIAEGYSVSREKKESFPLTVTSAQKNPTAFYLCASSIRPGTNTEAFFGQGTRLTVV.

The gene calls are TRBV30 and TRBJ1-1; possibly TRBD1 for D (6 bases). Germline lookup yields CDR1 GTSNPN and CDR2 SVGIG (reference sequence). This CDR3 contains 13 residues. Trimming shortened V by 7 bases and J by 5 bases, and 17 bases separated the two germline ends. The DNA of the CDR3 is TGTGCCTCAACGACGGGGGCGGGTACTGAAGCTTTCTTT. Protein: CASTTGAGTEAFF. The whole variable domain, filled in from reference TRBV30 and TRBJ1-1, reads SQTIHQWPATLVQPVGSPLSLECTVEGTSNPNLYWYRQAAGRGLQLLFYSVGIGQISSEVPQNLSASRPQDRQFILSSKKLLLSDSGFYLCASTTGAGTEAFFGQGTRLTVV.

The gene calls are TRBV19 and TRBJ1-1; D call uncertain. Germline CDR1 LNHDA, CDR2 SQIVND (reference sequence). The CDR3 extends over 14 amino acids. V was trimmed by 0 bases and J by 3 bases, leaving 8 bases between them. CDR3 nucleotide sequence: TGTGCCAGTAGTATAGACCCACGGGACACTGAAGCTTTCTTT. Translating it yields CASSIDPRDTEAFF.

The V call is TRBV6-8, the J call TRBJ2-4; TRBD2 agrees at 9 bases. CDR3 length: 17 amino acids. Germline CDR1 and CDR2: MNHGY and SAAAGT. V trimming: 3 bases; J trimming: 3 bases; junction bases outside the gene matches: 9. The CDR3 loop is CASSYSGSTKGKNIQYF. The CDR3 region has the DNA TGTGCCAGCAGTTATAGCGGGAGTACGAAGGGCAAAAACATTCAGTACTTC.

To note about this clone: Other DNA sequences in this specimen translate into the identical CDR3. This chain connects TRBV5-1 to TRBJ1-1; TRBD1 matches 8 bases. V shed 3 bases and J 4 bases; nucleotides not matched to a gene: 8. Germline values: CDR1 SGHRS, CDR2 YFSETQ. There are 15 residues in the CDR3. The CDR3 protein is CASSSSGQGGTEAFF. The CDR3, as DNA: TGCGCCAGCAGCTCTTCAGGACAGGGTGGCACTGAAGCTTTCTTT.

The chain combines TRBV2 with TRBJ2-6; 11 nucleotides align to TRBD1. J was trimmed by 2 bases and V by 6 bases; bases with no gene match: 12. The germline V gene encodes CDR1 SNHLY and CDR2 FYNNEI. The CDR3 consists of 19 residues. For the CDR3, the DNA is TGTGCCAGCAGGCGTAATTCCGGGACAGGGGGAGCTGGGGCCAACGTCCTGACTTTC. It encodes CASRRNSGTGGAGANVLTF.

This clone was found once. The chain employs TRBV6-8 and TRBJ1-2; possibly TRBD1 for D (6 bases). V was pared by 6 bases and J by 8 bases, with 22 bases between. Per the germline V gene, CDR1 is MNHGY and CDR2 is SAAAGT. The CDR3 spans 15 residues. In nucleotides, the CDR3 is TGTGCCAGCAGCCAGAAAAAGTCAGGGGTAGGCGGCTACACCTTC. This gives the protein CASSQKKSGVGGYTF.

The chain carries TRBV7-1 and TRBJ1-5; possibly TRBD1 for D (5 bases). TRBV7-1 is filed as an ORF, its function uncertain. The CDR3 spans 15 residues. V dropped 4 bases and J dropped 3 bases, with 13 bases sitting between them. The CDR3 sequence is CASSLGTGTNQPQHF. The CDR3, as DNA: TGTGCCAGCAGCTTAGGGACGGGGACCAATCAGCCCCAGCATTTT.

The chain recombines TRBV7-6 with TRBJ1-1; maybe TRBD1 (6 bases). CDR1 and CDR2 from the germline V gene are SGHVS and FNYEAQ. There are 16 residues in the CDR3. The ends were cut back, 2 bases at V and 4 bases at J, with 17 bases in the middle. In DNA, the CDR3 is TGTGCCAGCAGCTTATTTTTACAGGGTAGTGGCACTGAAGCTTTCTTT. It is translated as CASSLFLQGSGTEAFF.

This chain connects TRBV18 to TRBJ2-7; D is perhaps TRBD1 (6 bases). CDR1 and CDR2 from the germline V gene are KGHSH and LQKENI. Between the trimmed V and J ends, which lost 3 bases and 4 bases, there was a span of 16 bases. The length of the CDR3 is 15 residues. This chain's CDR3 is CASSPVRDTLYEQYF. In DNA form, the CDR3 reads TGTGCCAGCTCACCGGTCCGGGACACCTTGTACGAGCAGTACTTC.

V gene TRBV7-1 combines with J gene TRBJ1-3; D is unresolved. TRBV7-1 counts as an open reading frame of uncertain function. Trimming took 5 bases from V and 4 from J, leaving 18 bases between them. The CDR3 runs to 16 residues. Here the CDR3 DNA reads TGTGCCAGCAGCCCGCGCTTATCCCTAGCGGGAAACACCATATATTTT. Translating it yields CASSPRLSLAGNTIYF.

The chain joins TRBV6-8 to TRBJ1-2; D unclear. Trimming left V 5 bases short and J 3 bases short, with 16 bases between. CDR1 and CDR2 from the germline V gene are MNHGY and SAAAGT. The CDR3 loop spans 15 amino acids. The CDR3 here is CASSDEHGDYYGYTF. The CDR3, as DNA: TGTGCCAGCAGTGATGAGCACGGAGATTACTATGGCTACACCTTC.

The CDR3 region is CASSDPGQGHTEAFF. CDR3 coding DNA: TGCGCCAGCAGTGATCCGGGACAGGGGCACACTGAAGCTTTCTTT. The genes are TRBV10-2 and TRBJ1-1, with 10 bases fitting TRBD1. This CDR3 comprises 15 residues. From germline, CDR1 is WSHSY and CDR2 SAAADI. The V and J ends lost 3 bases and 3 bases, in that order; junction bases with no gene match: 4.

J is TRBJ1-1 and V is TRBV18, with no clear D. V was cut by 3 bases and J by 1 base, with 6 bases left in between. Germline V gene lookup returns CDR1 KGHSH and CDR2 LQKENI. This CDR3 contains 13 residues. CDR3 loop: CASSPYPNTEAFF. The CDR3 DNA follows: TGTGCCAGCTCACCCTATCCGAACACTGAAGCTTTCTTT.

This chain joins TRBV19 and TRBJ1-3; D is uncertain. The germline CDR1 and CDR2 sequences are LNHDA and SQIVND (reference sequence). This CDR3 comprises 16 residues. With 5 bases removed from V and 2 bases from J, the gap between germline ends came to 16 bases. The CDR3 protein is CASSPPPSAAGNTIYF. The CDR3 DNA follows: TGTGCCAGTAGTCCCCCTCCCTCGGCGGCTGGAAACACCATATATTTT. Full variable domain (missing parts from reference TRBV19 and TRBJ1-3): DGGITQSPKYLFRKEGQNVTLSCEQNLNHDAMYWYRQDPGQGLRLIYYSQIVNDFQKGDIAEGYSVSREKKESFPLTVTSAQKNPTAFYLCASSPPPSAAGNTIYFGEGSWLTVV.

Written as DNA, the CDR3 is TGTGCCTGGAGTGTATCCGGGAGGAACACTGAAGCTTTCTTT. Amino acids: CAWSVSGRNTEAFF. V and J are TRBV30 and TRBJ1-1; D is uncertain. CDR3 length equals 14 residues. Trimming removed 0 bases from V and 1 base from J, with 9 bases in between. Germline CDR1 GTSNPN, CDR2 SVGIG (reference sequence).

V usage is TRBV11-3 and J usage is TRBJ2-1, with D perhaps matching TRBD1 or TRBD2 (6 bases each). Trimming pared 5 bases from V and 9 bases from J, leaving 17 bases between. Germline V lookup: CDR1 SGHNT, CDR2 YENEEA. This CDR3 is 14 amino acids long. The CDR3 coding sequence is TGTGCCAGCAGCCCCCGTGGGGGGCGGAGTGAGCAGTTCTTC. Its translation is CASSPRGGRSEQFF.

This rearrangement joins TRBV8-2 to TRBJ1-2. TRBV8-2 constitutes a pseudogene. This CDR3 contains 13 residues. In DNA form, the CDR3 reads TGTGCCACCCCCTCTTTAGGTTTCGGTGGCTACACCTTC. The encoded protein is CATPSLGFGGYTF.

CDR3 nucleotides: TGTGCCAGCAGCCAAGTCTCGGGGGCCCGGGATGAAAAACTGTTTTTT. Protein product: CASSQVSGARDEKLFF. The rearrangement uses TRBV14 and TRBJ1-4, with D possibly being TRBD1 (6 bases). The CDR3 runs to 16 residues. CDR1 is SGHDN and CDR2 is FVKESK in the germline V gene. Trimming pared 1 base from V and 6 bases from J, leaving 15 bases between.

The chain carries TRBV25-1 and TRBJ1-1; no clear D. The CDR3 runs 13 residues. V lost 0 bases to trimming and J lost 9 bases, with 11 bases between them. The germline V gene encodes CDR1 MGHDK and CDR2 SYGVNS. CDR3 DNA sequence: TGTGCCAGCAGTGAATATGGGCCGGAGAAAGCTTTCTTT. Its protein product is CASSEYGPEKAFF.